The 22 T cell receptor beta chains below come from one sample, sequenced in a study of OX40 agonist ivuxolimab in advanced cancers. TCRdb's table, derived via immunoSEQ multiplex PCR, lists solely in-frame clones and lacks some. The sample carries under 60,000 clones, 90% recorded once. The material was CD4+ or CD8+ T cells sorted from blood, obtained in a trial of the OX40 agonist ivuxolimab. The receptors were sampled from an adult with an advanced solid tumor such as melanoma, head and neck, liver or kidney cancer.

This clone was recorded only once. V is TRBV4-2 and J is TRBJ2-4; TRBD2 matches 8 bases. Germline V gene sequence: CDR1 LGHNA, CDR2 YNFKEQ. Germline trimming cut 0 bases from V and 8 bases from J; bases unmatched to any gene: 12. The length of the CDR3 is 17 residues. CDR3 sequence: CASSQDRQRGPGDIQYF. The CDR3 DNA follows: TGTGCCAGCAGCCAAGATCGGCAGCGGGGGCCGGGGGACATTCAGTACTTC.

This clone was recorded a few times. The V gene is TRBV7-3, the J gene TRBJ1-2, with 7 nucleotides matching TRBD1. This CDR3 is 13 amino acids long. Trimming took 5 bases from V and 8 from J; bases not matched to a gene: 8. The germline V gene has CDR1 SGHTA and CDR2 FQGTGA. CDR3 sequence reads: CASSLPTGEGYTF. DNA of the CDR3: TGTGCCAGCAGCCTACCAACAGGGGAAGGCTACACCTTC.

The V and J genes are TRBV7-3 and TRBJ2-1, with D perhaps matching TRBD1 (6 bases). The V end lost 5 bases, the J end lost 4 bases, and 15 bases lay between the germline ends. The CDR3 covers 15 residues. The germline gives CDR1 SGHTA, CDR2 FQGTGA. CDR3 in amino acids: CASSPQIDRYNEQFF. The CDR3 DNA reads TGTGCCAGCAGCCCTCAGATCGACAGGTACAATGAGCAGTTCTTC.

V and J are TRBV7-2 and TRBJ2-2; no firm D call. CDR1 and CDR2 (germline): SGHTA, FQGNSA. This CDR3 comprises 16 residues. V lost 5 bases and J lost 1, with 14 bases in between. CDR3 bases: TGTGCCAGCAGCACCTCGGGTGGGAAGAACACCGGGGAGCTGTTTTTT. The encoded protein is CASSTSGGKNTGELFF.

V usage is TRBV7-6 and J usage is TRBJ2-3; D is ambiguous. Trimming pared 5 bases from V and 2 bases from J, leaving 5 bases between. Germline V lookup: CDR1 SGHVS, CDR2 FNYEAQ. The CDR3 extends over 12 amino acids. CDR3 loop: CASSQNTDTQYF. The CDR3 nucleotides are TGTGCCAGCAGCCAAAACACAGATACGCAGTATTTT. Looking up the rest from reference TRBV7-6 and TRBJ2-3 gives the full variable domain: GAGVSQSPRYKVTKRGQDVALRCDPISGHVSLYWYRQALGQGPEFLTYFNYEAQQDKSGLPNDRFSAERPEGSISTLTIQRTEQRDSAMYRCASSQNTDTQYFGPGTRLTVL.

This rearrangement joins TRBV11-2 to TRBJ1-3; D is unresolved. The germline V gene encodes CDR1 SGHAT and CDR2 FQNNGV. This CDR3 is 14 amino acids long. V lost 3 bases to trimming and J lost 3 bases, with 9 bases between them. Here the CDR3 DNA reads TGTGCCAGCAGCTTCCCTGGGTTTGGAAACACCATATATTTT. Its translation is CASSFPGFGNTIYF.

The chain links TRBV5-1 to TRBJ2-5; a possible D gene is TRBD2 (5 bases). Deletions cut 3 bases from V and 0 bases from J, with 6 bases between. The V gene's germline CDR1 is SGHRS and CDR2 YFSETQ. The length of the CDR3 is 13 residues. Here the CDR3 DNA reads TGCGCCAGCAGCTCCGGGGACCAAGAGACCCAGTACTTC. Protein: CASSSGDQETQYF.

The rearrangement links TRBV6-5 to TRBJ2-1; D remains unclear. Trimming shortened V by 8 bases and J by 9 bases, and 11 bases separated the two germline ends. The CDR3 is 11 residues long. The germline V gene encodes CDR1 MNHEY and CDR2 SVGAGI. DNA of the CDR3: TGTGCCAGCGGCTTGATGGGTGAGCAGTTCTTC. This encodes CASGLMGEQFF.

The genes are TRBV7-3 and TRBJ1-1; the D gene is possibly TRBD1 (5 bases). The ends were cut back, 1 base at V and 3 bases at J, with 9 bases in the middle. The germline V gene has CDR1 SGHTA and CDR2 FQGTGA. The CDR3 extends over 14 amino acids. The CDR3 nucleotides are TGTGCCAGCAGCTTAAGGGGGGGACACACTGAAGCTTTCTTT. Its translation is CASSLRGGHTEAFF.

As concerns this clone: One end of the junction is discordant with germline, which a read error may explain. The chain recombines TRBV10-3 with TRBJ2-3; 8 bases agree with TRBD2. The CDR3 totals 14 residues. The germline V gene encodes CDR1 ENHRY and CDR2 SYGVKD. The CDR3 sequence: CATSTAGATDTQYF. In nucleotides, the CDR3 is TGTGCCACCAGTACAGCGGGGGCCACAGATACGCAGTATTTT.

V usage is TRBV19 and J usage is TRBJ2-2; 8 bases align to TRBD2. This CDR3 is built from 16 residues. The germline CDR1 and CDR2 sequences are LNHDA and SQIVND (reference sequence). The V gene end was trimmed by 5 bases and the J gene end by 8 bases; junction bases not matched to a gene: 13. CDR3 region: CASSLGLAGLGGELFF. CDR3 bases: TGTGCCAGTAGTCTCGGACTAGCCGGGTTAGGGGGGGAGCTGTTTTTT. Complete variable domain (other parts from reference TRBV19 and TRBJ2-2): DGGITQSPKYLFRKEGQNVTLSCEQNLNHDAMYWYRQDPGQGLRLIYYSQIVNDFQKGDIAEGYSVSREKKESFPLTVTSAQKNPTAFYLCASSLGLAGLGGELFFGEGSRLTVL.

In nucleotides, the CDR3 is TGTGCCAGCAGCTTAGAGGGGGCGCCCCAGTACTTC. Encoded protein: CASSLEGAPQYF. This chain links TRBV11-2 with TRBJ2-5; possible D gene TRBD1, 6 bases. Trimming took 0 bases from V and 9 from J, leaving 8 bases between them. Germline V gene data show CDR1 as SGHAT and CDR2 as FQNNGV. The CDR3 runs to 12 residues.

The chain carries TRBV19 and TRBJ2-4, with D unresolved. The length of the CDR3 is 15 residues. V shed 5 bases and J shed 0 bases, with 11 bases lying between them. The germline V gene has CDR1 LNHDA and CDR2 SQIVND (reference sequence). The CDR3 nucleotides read TGTGCCAGTAGTGTCGAACAGCTAGCCAAAAACATTCAGTACTTC. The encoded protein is CASSVEQLAKNIQYF.

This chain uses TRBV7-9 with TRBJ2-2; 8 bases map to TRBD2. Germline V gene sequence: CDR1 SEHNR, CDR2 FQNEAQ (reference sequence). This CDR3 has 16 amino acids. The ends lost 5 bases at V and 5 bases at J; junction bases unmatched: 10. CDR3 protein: CASSREGERFTGELFF. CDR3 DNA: TGTGCCAGCAGCCGGGAGGGGGAGAGATTTACCGGGGAGCTGTTTTTT.

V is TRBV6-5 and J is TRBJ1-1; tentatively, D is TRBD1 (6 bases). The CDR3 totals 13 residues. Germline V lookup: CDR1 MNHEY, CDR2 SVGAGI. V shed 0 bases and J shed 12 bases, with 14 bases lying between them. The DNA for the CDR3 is TGTGCCAGCAGTTACTCCGTGGACAGCAGATCTTTCTTT. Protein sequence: CASSYSVDSRSFF.

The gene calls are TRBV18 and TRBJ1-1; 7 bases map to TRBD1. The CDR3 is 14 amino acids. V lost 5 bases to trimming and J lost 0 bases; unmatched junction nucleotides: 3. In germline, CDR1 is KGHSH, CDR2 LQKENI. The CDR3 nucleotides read TGTGCCAGCTCATCGGGACAGCTGAACACTGAAGCTTTCTTT. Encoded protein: CASSSGQLNTEAFF.

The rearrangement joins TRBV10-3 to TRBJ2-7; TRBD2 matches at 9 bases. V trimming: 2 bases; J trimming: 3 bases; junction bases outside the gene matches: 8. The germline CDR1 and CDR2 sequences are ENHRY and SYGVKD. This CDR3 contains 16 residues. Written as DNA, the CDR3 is TGTGCCATCAGTGAGGACCCGGGACTAGCAGTCTACGAGCAGTACTTC. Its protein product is CAISEDPGLAVYEQYF.

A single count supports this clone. The CDR3 loop reads CASSLAILAGVGNEQFF. As DNA, the CDR3 is TGCGCCAGCAGCTTGGCTATTCTAGCGGGAGTAGGAAATGAGCAGTTCTTC. V is TRBV5-1 and J is TRBJ2-1; 10 nucleotides agree with TRBD2. V lost 0 bases and J lost 7; bases outside the gene matches: 10. This CDR3 region has 17 residues. Germline values: CDR1 SGHRS, CDR2 YFSETQ. Drawing the rest from reference TRBV5-1 and TRBJ2-1, the complete variable domain is KAGVTQTPRYLIKTRGQQVTLSCSPISGHRSVSWYQQTPGQGLQFLFEYFSETQRNKGNFPGRFSGRQFSNSRSEMNVSTLELGDSALYLCASSLAILAGVGNEQFFGPGTRLTVL.

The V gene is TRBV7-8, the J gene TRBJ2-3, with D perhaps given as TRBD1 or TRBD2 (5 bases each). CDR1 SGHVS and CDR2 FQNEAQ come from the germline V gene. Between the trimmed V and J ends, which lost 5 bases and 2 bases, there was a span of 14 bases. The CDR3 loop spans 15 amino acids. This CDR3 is CASSHGATYTDTQYF. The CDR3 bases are TGTGCCAGCAGCCACGGGGCAACTTACACAGATACGCAGTATTTT.

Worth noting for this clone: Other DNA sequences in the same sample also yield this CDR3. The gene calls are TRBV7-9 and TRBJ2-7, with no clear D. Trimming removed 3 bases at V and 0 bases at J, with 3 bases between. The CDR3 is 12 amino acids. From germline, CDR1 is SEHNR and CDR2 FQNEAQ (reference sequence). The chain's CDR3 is CASSFGSYEQYF. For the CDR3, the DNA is TGTGCCAGCAGCTTCGGCTCCTACGAGCAGTACTTC.

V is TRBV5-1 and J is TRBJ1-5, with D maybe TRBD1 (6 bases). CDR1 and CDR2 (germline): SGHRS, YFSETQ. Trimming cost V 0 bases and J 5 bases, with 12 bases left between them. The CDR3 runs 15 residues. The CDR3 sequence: CASSLEGGDYQPQHF. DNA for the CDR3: TGCGCCAGCAGCTTGGAGGGGGGTGACTATCAGCCCCAGCATTTT.

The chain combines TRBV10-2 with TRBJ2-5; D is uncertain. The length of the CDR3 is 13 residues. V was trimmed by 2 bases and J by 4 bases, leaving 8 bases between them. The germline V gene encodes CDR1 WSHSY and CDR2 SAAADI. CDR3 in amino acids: CASSETRGETQYF. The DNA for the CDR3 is TGCGCCAGCAGTGAGACGCGTGGAGAGACCCAGTACTTC.